This paragraph covers one T cell receptor (beta chain) sequence. This entry belongs to a study of blood T cell repertoires in COVID-19. V lost 6 bases and J 3 bases, leaving 22 bases between the germline ends. CDR1 and CDR2 from the germline V gene are SGHRS and YFSETQ. The CDR3 sequence is 16 residues long. In the original analysis: Amplification with reference gene primers provided the estimates of nucleated cell counts. Sequenced by immunoSEQ multiplex PCR; TCRdb stores in-frame clones only, minus some. The D gene and trimming were derived from the DNA, and the V and J assignments and clone size from that table. In the table there are some 77,000 clones, roughly four fifths of which are singletons.

Material: peripheral blood. The rearrangement joins TRBV5-1 to TRBJ2-7, with D uncertain. This clonotype originated in a man aged 70-80 years with acute or convalescent COVID-19. Here the CDR3 DNA reads TGCGCCAGCAAGCCCTACCACGATAAGCCTAGCTACGAGCAGTACTTC. Amino acids: CASKPYHDKPSYEQYF.